This entry describes one T cell receptor beta chain. The antigen remains undetermined. The data derive from a study of lymphopenia after photon versus proton radiotherapy. The study, taken as a whole, reports: After lymphocyte nadir, photon-treated repertoires showed oligoclonal expansion, especially CD8+ Temra.

Assay: immunoSEQ multiplex PCR; the TCRdb copy retains only in-frame clones and omits some. The table shows tens of thousands of clones, with roughly 90% occurring only once. The source of this sequence is a woman in her thirties or forties with cholangiocarcinoma. The sample in question was peripheral blood, obtained from a patient treated with photon-based radiotherapy.

CDR3 DNA: TGCGCCAGCAGCTTGCTGGGACAGGCCAACCCAACTAATGAAAAACTGTTTTTT. This sequence encodes CASSLLGQANPTNEKLFF. The chain uses TRBV5-1 and TRBJ1-4; 8 positions match TRBD1. The J segment lost 0 bases and the V segment lost 1 base, leaving 8 bases of the junction unmatched. Germline V CDR1 and CDR2: SGHRS, YFSETQ. This CDR3 has 18 amino acids.